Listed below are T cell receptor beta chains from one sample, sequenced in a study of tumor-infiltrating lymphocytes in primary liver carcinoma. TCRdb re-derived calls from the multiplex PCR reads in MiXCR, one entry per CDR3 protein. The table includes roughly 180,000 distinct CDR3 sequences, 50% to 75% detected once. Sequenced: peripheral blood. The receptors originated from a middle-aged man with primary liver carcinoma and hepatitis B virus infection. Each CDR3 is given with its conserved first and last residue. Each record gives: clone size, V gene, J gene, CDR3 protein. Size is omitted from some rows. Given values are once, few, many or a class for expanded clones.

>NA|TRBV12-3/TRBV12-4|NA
CASSLVGGIPDTQHF
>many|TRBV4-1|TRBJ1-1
CASSQKRFNTEAFF
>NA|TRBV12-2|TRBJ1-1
CASRHEASF
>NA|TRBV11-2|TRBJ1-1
CASTLDSRMNTEAFF
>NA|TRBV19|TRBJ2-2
CASKSGTGELFF
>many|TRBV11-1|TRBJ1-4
CASSHNRGPNEKLFF
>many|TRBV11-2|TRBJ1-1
CASSYNRDTEAFF
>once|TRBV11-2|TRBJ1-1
CASMRNSGPEAFF
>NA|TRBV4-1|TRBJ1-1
CASSRDEARNTEAFF
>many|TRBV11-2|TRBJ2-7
CASSQTGEGYEQYF
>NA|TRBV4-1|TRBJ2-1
CASSPSGGLAGVGLDEQFF
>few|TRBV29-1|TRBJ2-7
CSVVRAIGTYEQYF
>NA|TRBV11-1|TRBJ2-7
CASSLEGDERYF
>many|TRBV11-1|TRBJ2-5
CASSLVGSRKKYQETQYF
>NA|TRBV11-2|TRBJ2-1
CASGRPGTGGYNEQFF
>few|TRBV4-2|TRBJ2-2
CASSQVSGKNTGELFF
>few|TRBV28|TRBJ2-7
CASSLLGVMDEQYF
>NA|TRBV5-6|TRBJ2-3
CASSIWEADTQYF
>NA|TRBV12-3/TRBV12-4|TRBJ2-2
CASSLGSGLAGDYGELFF
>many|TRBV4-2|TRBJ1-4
CASSQDRVESGGRVF
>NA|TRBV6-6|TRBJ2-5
CASRRQFGTQETQYF
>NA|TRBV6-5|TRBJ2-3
CASSYERPGQGARDTQYF
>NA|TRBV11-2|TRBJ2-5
CASSLAHREIQYF
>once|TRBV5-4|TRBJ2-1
CASRVGLAGYGDEQFF
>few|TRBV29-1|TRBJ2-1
CSVGVGAGDEQFF
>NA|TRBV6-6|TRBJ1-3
CASSYGPGGNGNTIYF
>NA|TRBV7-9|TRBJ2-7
CASSISGRAYEQYF
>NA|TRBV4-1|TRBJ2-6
CVSSQGPVSGANVLTF
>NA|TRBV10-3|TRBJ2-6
CAISDLGAGGANVLTF
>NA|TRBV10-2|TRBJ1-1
CASSEPGRGYTEAFF
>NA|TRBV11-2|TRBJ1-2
CVTSLDPQGPIYGYTF
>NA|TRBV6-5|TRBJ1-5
CANSSSGGPNQPQHF
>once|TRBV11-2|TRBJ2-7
CASSLDYQPGTGAYEQYF
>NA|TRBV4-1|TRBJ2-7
CASSPPGQAVYEQYF
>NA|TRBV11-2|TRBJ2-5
CASSLGALETQYF
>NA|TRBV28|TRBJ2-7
CASSTREVYSYEQYF
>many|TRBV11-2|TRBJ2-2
CASSSGQGDTGELFF